These 22 T cell receptor beta chains were sequenced from one sample in a study of shared clonotypes between healthy human individuals. Assay: immunoSEQ multiplex PCR; the TCRdb copy retains only in-frame clones and omits some. Counted here are 2,500,000 or so clones, approximately 92% occurring once; the ten biggest clones make up 0.14%. Sequenced material: naive CD4+ T cells sorted from blood. Subset denoted: CD45RA+ positively selected. These receptors were obtained from a man aged 18 to 35 in good health.

This chain links TRBV20-1 with TRBJ2-1; D is unresolved. Looked up from germline, CDR1 is DFQATT and CDR2 is SNEGSKA (reference sequence). The CDR3 has 10 residues. V lost 5 bases and J lost 7, with 6 bases in between. CDR3 DNA: TGCAGTGCTTTAGTAAATGAGCAGTTCTTC. This encodes CSALVNEQFF.

Comments on this clone: Other DNA sequences in the sample encode the same CDR3. The J gene is TRBJ1-6, the V gene TRBV19; D ambiguous. This CDR3 region has 13 residues. The V end was cut by 1 base, the J end by 7 bases, with 5 bases between. Germline CDR1 LNHDA, CDR2 SQIVND (reference sequence). The CDR3 loop is CASSIGGNSPLHF. The CDR3, as DNA: TGTGCCAGTAGTATAGGCGGGAATTCACCCCTCCACTTT.

The V and J genes are TRBV5-1 and TRBJ2-3; perhaps TRBD2 as D (6 bases). CDR1 is SGHRS and CDR2 is YFSETQ in the germline V gene. The CDR3 sequence is 14 residues long. Trimming removed 6 bases from V and 3 bases from J, with 14 bases in between. This CDR3 is CASNGGGLTDTQYF. The DNA for the CDR3 is TGCGCCAGCAACGGGGGAGGACTGACAGATACGCAGTATTTT.

The chain carries TRBV2 and TRBJ1-4, with 12 bases identical to TRBD1. The CDR3 loop spans 14 amino acids. The V gene end was trimmed by 6 bases and the J gene end by 8 bases; junction bases not matched to a gene: 4. Germline V lookup: CDR1 SNHLY, CDR2 FYNNEI. The CDR3 bases are TGTGCCAGCAGGGGGACAGGGGGCAACGAAAAACTGTTTTTT. Amino acids: CASRGTGGNEKLFF.

The rearrangement uses TRBV21-1 and TRBJ1-5; the D segment call TRBD1 is taken from the table without a DNA check. TRBV21-1 is assigned pseudogene status. The CDR3 loop spans 13 amino acids. The CDR3 is CATRGRGNQPQHF. The CDR3, as DNA: TGTGCCACCAGGGGGCGAGGAAATCAGCCCCAGCATTTT.

This sequence joins TRBV28 and TRBJ1-1, with D perhaps TRBD1 (6 bases). The CDR3 runs to 14 residues. Germline CDR1 reads MDHEN; CDR2 reads SYDVKM. Trimming left V 7 bases short and J 1 base short, with 13 bases between. Here the CDR3 DNA reads TGTGCCAGCATTTCCGGGACACCGAACACTGAAGCTTTCTTT. Translated: CASISGTPNTEAFF.

The chain employs TRBV5-6 and TRBJ1-6, with no clear D. The CDR3 has 14 amino acids. Per the germline V gene, CDR1 is SGHDT and CDR2 is YYEEEE. V was shortened by 5 bases and J by 6 bases, with 12 bases between the two germline ends. The CDR3: CASSPGQTNSPLHF. As DNA, the CDR3 is TGTGCCAGCAGTCCGGGCCAGACTAATTCACCCCTCCACTTT.

The chain has TRBV29-1 and TRBJ1-1, with D tentatively TRBD1 (5 bases). The CDR3 consists of 14 residues. The V end lost 2 bases, the J end lost 4 bases, and 14 bases lay between the germline ends. CDR1 is SQVTM, CDR2 ANQGSEA, per germline. CDR3: CSVEIGVGGTEAFF. DNA of the CDR3: TGCAGCGTTGAAATAGGGGTTGGCGGCACTGAAGCTTTCTTT.

The chain employs TRBV5-4 and TRBJ1-2, with D possibly matching TRBD1 (5 bases). Germline V gene lookup returns CDR1 SGHNT and CDR2 YYREEE (reference sequence). This CDR3 contains 16 residues. Trimming shortened V by 0 bases and J by 4 bases, and 16 bases separated the two germline ends. The CDR3 spells CASSLGQNPASYGYTF. The CDR3 DNA sequence: TGTGCCAGCAGCTTGGGACAGAATCCGGCCAGCTATGGCTACACCTTC.

The chain has TRBV5-1 and TRBJ2-5; no clear D. CDR3 length equals 16 residues. V was clipped by 3 bases and J by 1 base, with 16 bases between them. The germline CDR1 and CDR2 sequences are SGHRS and YFSETQ. CDR3 protein: CASSSYRTPTQETQYF. In nucleotides, the CDR3 is TGCGCCAGCAGCTCCTACAGAACCCCGACCCAAGAGACCCAGTACTTC.

V and J are TRBV30 and TRBJ2-5; perhaps TRBD2 as D (6 bases). The end of the DNA is better explained by TRBJ2-7, so the J call may be wrong. The CDR3 spans 13 residues. Per the germline V gene, CDR1 is GTSNPN and CDR2 is SVGIG (reference sequence). The CDR3 here is CAGTSKSSYEQYF. In DNA, the CDR3 is TGTGCCGGAACTAGCAAGAGCTCCTACGAGCAGTACTTC.

The genes are TRBV9 and TRBJ2-1, with 7 bases fitting TRBD1. Per the germline V gene, CDR1 is SGDLS and CDR2 is YYNGEE. V was pared by 4 bases and J by 7 bases, with 8 bases of the junction left unmatched. The length of the CDR3 is 14 residues. CDR3 protein: CASSLTGTANEQFF. CDR3 nucleotide sequence: TGTGCCAGCAGCTTAACCGGGACAGCTAATGAGCAGTTCTTC.

The V and J genes are TRBV7-6 and TRBJ1-1, with D maybe TRBD1 (5 bases). Germline lookup yields CDR1 SGHVS and CDR2 FNYEAQ. There are 13 residues in the CDR3. Between the trimmed V and J ends, which lost 1 base and 8 bases, there was a span of 11 bases. This CDR3 reads CASSLERGTEAFF. The CDR3 nucleotides read TGTGCCAGCAGCTTAGAACGAGGGACCGAAGCTTTCTTT. Based on the CDR3 plus reference TRBV7-6 and TRBJ1-1, the full variable domain is GAGVSQSPRYKVTKRGQDVALRCDPISGHVSLYWYRQALGQGPEFLTYFNYEAQQDKSGLPNDRFSAERPEGSISTLTIQRTEQRDSAMYRCASSLERGTEAFFGQGTRLTVV.

V and J are TRBV5-1 and TRBJ2-2; D may be TRBD1 or TRBD2 (5 bases each). V was shortened by 5 bases and J by 4 bases, with 15 bases between the two germline ends. This CDR3 comprises 15 residues. Germline V gene data show CDR1 as SGHRS and CDR2 as YFSETQ. CDR3 amino acids: CASRGPDPSTGELFF. The CDR3 DNA sequence: TGCGCCAGCAGGGGACCCGACCCCTCCACCGGGGAGCTGTTTTTT.

The chain combines TRBV30 with TRBJ1-1, with unresolved D. The germline CDR1 and CDR2 sequences are GTSNPN and SVGIG (reference sequence). The CDR3 is 13 residues long. V gave up 5 bases and J gave up 2 bases, with 12 bases separating them. CDR3 protein: CAWSSTVNTEAFF. CDR3 coding DNA: TGTGCCTGGTCCTCGACGGTAAACACTGAAGCTTTCTTT.

The chain employs TRBV5-4 and TRBJ2-3; 8 bases are shared with TRBD2. Germline trimming cut 2 bases from V and 1 base from J; bases unmatched to any gene: 9. This CDR3 is built from 17 residues. The germline V gene encodes CDR1 SGHNT and CDR2 YYREEE (reference sequence). CDR3 nucleotide sequence: TGTGCCAGCAGCTTCTTCACTAGCGGACTCGGCACAGATACGCAGTATTTT. It yields the protein CASSFFTSGLGTDTQYF.

J is TRBJ1-2 and V is TRBV6-4, with 8 nucleotides matching TRBD1. Trimming at V came to 5 bases and at J to 6 bases, leaving 5 bases not matched to a gene. Germline V gives CDR1 MRHNA, CDR2 SNTAGT. CDR3 length equals 13 residues. This CDR3 is CASSHRGGNGYTF. The CDR3 DNA is TGTGCCAGCAGTCACAGGGGGGGAAATGGCTACACCTTC.

The chain links TRBV15 to TRBJ1-6, with TRBD1 as a possible D gene (6 bases). The V end was cut by 3 bases, the J end by 11 bases, with 20 bases between. This CDR3 contains 16 residues. CDR1 and CDR2 (germline): LNHNV, YYDKDF (reference sequence). CDR3 loop: CATSSYGGGGDTPLHF. In DNA form, the CDR3 reads TGTGCCACCAGCAGCTACGGGGGAGGAGGGGACACACCCCTCCACTTT.

The table lists this clone with a few counts. The V and J genes are TRBV29-1 and TRBJ1-1, with D perhaps TRBD1 (5 bases). CDR1 and CDR2 from the germline V gene are SQVTM and ANQGSEA. With 7 bases removed from V and 4 bases from J, the gap between germline ends came to 13 bases. The CDR3 sequence is 12 residues long. The CDR3 region has the DNA TGCAGCGGGGGGACCGCAGCCACTGAAGCTTTCTTT. Translation gives CSGGTAATEAFF.

V usage is TRBV5-5 and J usage is TRBJ2-5; the D is unclear. V lost 4 bases, J lost 2 bases, and 9 bases lay in between. The CDR3 sequence is 13 residues long. Germline-derived CDR1 and CDR2 are SGHKS and YYEKEE (reference sequence). The CDR3 bases are TGTGCCAGCAGCCTTATGGGTCAAGAGACCCAGTACTTC. This sequence encodes CASSLMGQETQYF.

The chain couples TRBV2 to TRBJ2-7; possibly TRBD2 for D (5 bases). The V gene's germline CDR1 is SNHLY and CDR2 FYNNEI. Between the trimmed V and J ends, which lost 7 bases and 0 bases, there was a span of 13 bases. The CDR3 is 14 amino acids. The CDR3 sequence is CASNQRSSSYEQYF. The CDR3 bases are TGTGCCAGCAACCAGCGGTCGAGCTCCTACGAGCAGTACTTC.

The sample holds one count of this clone. V is TRBV6-1 and J is TRBJ1-2; unclear D gene. Per the germline V gene, CDR1 is MNHNS and CDR2 is SASEGT. V shed 3 bases and J shed 4 bases, with 6 bases lying between them. The CDR3 consists of 12 residues. DNA for the CDR3: TGTGCCAGCAGTGAGTTTCTCTATGGCTACACCTTC. Protein: CASSEFLYGYTF.